This T cell receptor (beta chain) was observed in a study of CD8 T cells in Susac syndrome. Whole-study results and caveats: A relatively small number of individuals underwent TCR sequencing and HLA analysis.

V was pared by 7 bases and J by 4 bases, with 16 bases of the junction left unmatched. This CDR3 region has 16 residues. Random hexamers primed reverse transcription of roughly 0.5 to 1 ug RNA. TCRdb redid the calling of the immunoSEQ multiplex PCR reads with MiXCR, one entry per CDR3 protein. The sample includes roughly 120,000 distinct CDR3 sequences, more than 85% of them seen just once. Details on this clonotype: Its antigen remains unknown.

This chain links TRBV12-3 or TRBV12-4 with TRBJ2-7; the match to TRBD1 covers 7 bases. The sequenced sample consisted of CD8+ T cells from PBMCs. The TCR originated in a human donor with multiple sclerosis. This CDR3 is CASTIGVRGGKYEQYF. In nucleotides, the CDR3 is TGTGCCAGCACCATAGGGGTGAGAGGGGGCAAGTACGAGCAGTACTTC.